This TCR beta chain emerged from a study of blood T cell repertoires in COVID-19. The CDR3 runs to 15 residues. The V and J ends lost 2 bases and 1 base respectively, with 12 bases between them. Germline V gene sequence: CDR1 SGHAT, CDR2 FQNNGV. Libraries were prepared by immunoSEQ multiplex PCR; TCRdb keeps only in-frame clonotypes and omits some of them. Found here are over 200,000 clones, around 75% of them singletons; the top ten hold 5.1%. Sequenced material: peripheral blood. The chain recombines TRBV11-2 with TRBJ2-7; D perhaps matches TRBD1 (6 bases). The receptor was derived from a human donor in a cohort sampled during active COVID-19. The CDR3 reads CASSLIQTGSYEQYF. The CDR3 nucleotides are TGTGCCAGCAGCTTAATTCAGACAGGATCCTACGAGCAGTACTTC.